This T cell receptor (beta chain) was profiled in a study of a mutant IDH1 vaccine in newly diagnosed glioma. Background on the study: Treated patients had a mean age of around 40 years and a roughly 60% male, about 40% female split. Previous care, which was radiotherapy, temozolomide, or both, most often involved both. Whole-study findings and limits: Vaccine-induced immune responses occurred in 93.3% of patients.

A word on this clone: The antigen is not known.

With V trimmed by 3 bases and J by 3 bases, 0 bases remained unmatched. The CDR3 is 13 amino acids. Germline CDR1 reads SGHRS; CDR2 reads YFSETQ. Time point specified: baseline, week 1 (first vaccination visit). Treatment here: pre-vaccination baseline after standard-of-care therapy. Donors had new WHO grade 3 or 4 IDH1-mutant, ATRX-lost astrocytomas. Sequenced by immunoSEQ multiplex PCR; TCRdb stores in-frame clones only, minus some. The repertoire holds about 92,000 clones, 80% seen once, with roughly 6.9% in the top ten. The receptor's source is a middle-aged man with glioma. Sequenced material: PBMCs, taken from a glioma patient treated with radiotherapy, temozolomide or both. This chain uses TRBV5-1 with TRBJ2-3; 8 bases map to TRBD1. The CDR3 coding sequence is TGCGCCAGCAGCTGGACAGGGACAGATACGCAGTATTTT. Translation gives CASSWTGTDTQYF.